The present TCR beta chain was sequenced within a study of Ad26.COV2.S vaccination and SARS-CoV-2 variants. Treatment specified: roughly 18 received Ad26.COV2.S at low or high dose, single or two shots; 5 received placebo; per-sample allocation not given. Sampling occurred on day 63 after the first vaccine or placebo injection. Cohort 1b enrolled adults aged 18-55 years in Boston. Germline CDR1 KGHDR, CDR2 SFDVKD. V lost 7 bases to trimming and J lost 0 bases, with 7 bases between them. The CDR3 runs 13 residues. Clones were sequenced by immunoSEQ multiplex PCR, and TCRdb holds only the in-frame ones, with some missing. The table shows 400,000 or so clones, with 80% to 90% occurring only once.

This sequence originates from a person between 18 and 65 years old who received the Ad26.COV2.S COVID-19 vaccine or a placebo. The chain carries TRBV24-1 and TRBJ2-3; D remains ambiguous. Here the sequenced sample was peripheral blood, taken in a trial of Ad26.COV2.S vaccine versus placebo. The DNA for the CDR3 is TGTGCCACCAGAGGCAAAAGCACAGATACGCAGTATTTT. Translated: CATRGKSTDTQYF.